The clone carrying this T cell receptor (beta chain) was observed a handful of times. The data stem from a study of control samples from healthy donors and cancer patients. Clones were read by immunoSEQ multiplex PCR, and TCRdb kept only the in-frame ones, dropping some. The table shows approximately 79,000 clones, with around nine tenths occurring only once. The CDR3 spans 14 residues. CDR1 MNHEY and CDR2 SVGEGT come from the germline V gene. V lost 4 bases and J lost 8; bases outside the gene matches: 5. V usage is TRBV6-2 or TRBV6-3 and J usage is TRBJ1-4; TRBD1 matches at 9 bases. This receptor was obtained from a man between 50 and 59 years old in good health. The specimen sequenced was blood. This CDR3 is CASSWGQGGEKLFF. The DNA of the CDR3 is TGTGCCAGCAGTTGGGGACAGGGCGGCGAAAAACTGTTTTTT.